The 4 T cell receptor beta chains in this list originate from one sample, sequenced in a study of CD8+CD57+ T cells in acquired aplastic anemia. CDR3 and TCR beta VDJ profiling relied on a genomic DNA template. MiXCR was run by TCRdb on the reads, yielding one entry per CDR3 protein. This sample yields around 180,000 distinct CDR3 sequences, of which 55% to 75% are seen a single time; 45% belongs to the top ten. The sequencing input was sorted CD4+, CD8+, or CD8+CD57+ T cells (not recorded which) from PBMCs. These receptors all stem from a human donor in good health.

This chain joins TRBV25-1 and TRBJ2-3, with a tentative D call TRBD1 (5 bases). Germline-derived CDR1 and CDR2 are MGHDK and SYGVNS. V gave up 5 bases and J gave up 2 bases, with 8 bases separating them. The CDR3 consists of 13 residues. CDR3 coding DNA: TGTGCCAGCAGTTCAGGGCACACAGATACGCAGTATTTT. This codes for CASSSGHTDTQYF.

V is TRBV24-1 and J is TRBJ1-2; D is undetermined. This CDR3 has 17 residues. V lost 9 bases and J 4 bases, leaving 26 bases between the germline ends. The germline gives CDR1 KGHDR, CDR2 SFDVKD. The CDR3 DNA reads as TGTGCCACCTTCGATGAGAGCGGCGGAAAGGATGGCTATGGCTACACCTTC. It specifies CATFDESGGKDGYGYTF.

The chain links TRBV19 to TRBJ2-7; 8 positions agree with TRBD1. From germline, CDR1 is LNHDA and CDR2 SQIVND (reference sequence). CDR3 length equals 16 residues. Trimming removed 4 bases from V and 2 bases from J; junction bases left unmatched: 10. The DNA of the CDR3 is TGTGCCAGTAGTACCTTGAGACAGGGGAGGCCCTACGAGCAGTACTTC. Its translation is CASSTLRQGRPYEQYF.

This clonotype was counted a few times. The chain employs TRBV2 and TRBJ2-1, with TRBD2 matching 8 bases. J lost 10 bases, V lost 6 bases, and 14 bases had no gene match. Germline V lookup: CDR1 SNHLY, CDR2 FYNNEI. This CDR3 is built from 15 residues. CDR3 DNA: TGTGCCAGCAGGCCGCGGGGGGCAGCTAAGGCCGAGCAGTTCTTC. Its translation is CASRPRGAAKAEQFF.